This T cell receptor beta chain was found in a study of Graves' ophthalmopathy and Graves' hyperthyroidism (dated by TCRdb to the late 2010s). Concerning the study at large: Peripheral blood was collected before any treatment was given, at the time of initial diagnosis. Following sample collection, hyperthyroidism patients were given methimazole at a starting dose of 30 mg daily, and ophthalmopathy patients were given high-dose intravenous methylprednisolone. An independent validation cohort was composed of approximately 18 hyperthyroidism patients and over 15 patients who later progressed from hyperthyroidism to ophthalmopathy. The 80 to 100 discovery patients were randomly divided into training and test sets at a 7:3 ratio. In several hyperthyroidism patients, the T-cell repertoires found in thyroid tissue were compared with those found in blood. The study used TCR beta repertoire signatures to distinguish Graves' ophthalmopathy from Graves' hyperthyroidism and to predict progression to ophthalmopathy. In total, 135 blood samples were TCR-sequenced: approximately 40 ophthalmopathy, some 80 hyperthyroidism and about 17 hyperthyroidism-to-ophthalmopathy patients. To explore V-J signatures that separate ophthalmopathy from hyperthyroidism, a discovery set of approximately 100 patients was enrolled, consisting of 43 with ophthalmopathy and roughly 57 with stable hyperthyroidism. The full study reports these points: In validation, the model predicted ophthalmopathy progression with about 71% sensitivity and 72% to 80% specificity; eleven to twelve predicted patients were CT-confirmed with GO in a median of about 6.1 months. Among expanded thyroid clonotypes with frequency above 0.001, most also showed up in blood, which suggests that blood repertoires may reflect the thyroid immune response. The 13-signature model separated ophthalmopathy from stable hyperthyroidism with approximately 90% sensitivity and 81.08% specificity in cross-validation, and 80%/75% in the test set. Sample size was not predetermined statistically, and investigators were not blinded to group allocation.

This clonotype came up many times. Its target antigen remains unknown. No much larger clone is present one base from it, and per-base qualities are unavailable. TCR beta CDR3 regions were amplified from RNA transcripts for repertoire sequencing. The first round was an RT-PCR using HTBI primers with the Qiagen OneStep RT-PCR kit, and this first round was followed by a second-round multiplex PCR, then size selection and purification. Libraries were sequenced on an Illumina HiSeq2000 using paired-end 100 bp reads. Per the original workflow: SOAPnuke was used to process the reads, throwing out any read that had adapters, had uncalled bases, had a mean Phred below 15, or lacked an exact constant-primer or identifier match. High-quality paired reads were merged with COPE v1.2.5. Unique nucleotide sequences were defined as clonotypes and aligned to IMGT TRB V, D and J references using MiTCR v1.1. Only V-J combinations with frequency above 0.0001 were analysed, covering around 99% of repertoires. For each V-J combination, a TCR clonal expansion and chaos score was defined as the ratio of F50 clonal expansion to chaos observed in the TCRdist matrix. Features were reduced by Welch's t-statistics and random forest to around 14 V-J combinations, which fed a naive Bayes classifier. The similarity between thyroid and blood repertoires was quantified using the Morisita-Horn index. Through fastp at Q25 and MiXCR, TCRdb rebuilt clones from the public reads, retaining in-frame beta chains. Duplicate CDR3 protein sequences are folded into a single record with the most common DNA and genes. For this entry, the V and J calls and clone size follow TCRdb and not the study's own pipeline. For this sample there are 150,000 or so distinct CDR3 sequences; 30% to 45% appear just once. Jointly, the top ten make up less than 6% of the sample.

Ophthalmopathy patients had moderately to severely active disease, Clinical Activity Score of at least 3, NOSPECS grade of at least 4, and disease duration under 3 months. Patients with other autoimmune diseases, uncontrolled infections, pregnancy or lactation were excluded. Clinical symptoms, serum thyroxine, TRAb, thyroid ultrasound and orbital computed tomography formed the basis of the diagnosis. Ficoll-Paque density gradient centrifugation was used to isolate PBMCs from 10 ml of fresh peripheral blood. Trizol reagent was used to extract the total RNA, and its quality was then checked on an Agilent 2100 Bioanalyzer. What was sequenced was peripheral blood. This clonotype was obtained from a woman between 40 and 50 years old with Graves' ophthalmopathy. Donor details come from another sample of the same person, matched by shared clones.

The sequence in DNA is TGTGCCAGCAGCTCCCGGGACAGAGACACCTACGAGCAGTACTTC. Its protein reads: CASSSRDRDTYEQYF. This sequence uses TRBV7-2 and TRBJ2-7; 7 junctional bases match TRBD1. The germline V gene specifies SGHTA as CDR1 and FQGNSA as CDR2. Trimming accounts for 4 bases at V and 2 bases at J, while the number of junction bases matched to no gene is 8. The CDR3 runs 15 residues from the cysteine to the phenylalanine. Of all the DNA, just the CDR3 is kept, 45 bases in frame from base 1.